The TCR beta chain described here comes from a study of beta chain features in type 1 diabetes. The whole isolated RNA underwent reverse transcription, so sequencing captured expressed TCRB transcripts. Method: immunoSEQ multiplex PCR; TCRdb's copy keeps in-frame clones and lacks some. The sample yields over 650,000 clones, more than 13% seen once. A single heparinised blood sample, averaging around 120 mL, was obtained per donor. With 4 bases clipped from V and 7 bases from J, the junction kept 7 bases outside the gene matches. CDR1 SGDLS and CDR2 YYNGEE come from the germline V gene. The CDR3 runs 14 residues. Study findings and constraints: Among patients, naive, central memory and Treg TCRB repertoires appeared more similar than among healthy donors. A moderate, significant TCRB CDR3 shortening appeared in type 1 diabetes across four CD4+ subsets.

A note on this clone: Antigen: not known.

The sequencing sample was made of naive CD4+ T cells from blood. The chain employs TRBV9 and TRBJ1-1; 10 nucleotides line up with TRBD1. This receptor was identified in a man aged 18 to 30 with type 1 diabetes. The CDR3 reads CASSPGGQGLEAFF. CDR3 DNA sequence: TGTGCCAGCAGCCCAGGGGGACAGGGGCTTGAAGCTTTCTTT.